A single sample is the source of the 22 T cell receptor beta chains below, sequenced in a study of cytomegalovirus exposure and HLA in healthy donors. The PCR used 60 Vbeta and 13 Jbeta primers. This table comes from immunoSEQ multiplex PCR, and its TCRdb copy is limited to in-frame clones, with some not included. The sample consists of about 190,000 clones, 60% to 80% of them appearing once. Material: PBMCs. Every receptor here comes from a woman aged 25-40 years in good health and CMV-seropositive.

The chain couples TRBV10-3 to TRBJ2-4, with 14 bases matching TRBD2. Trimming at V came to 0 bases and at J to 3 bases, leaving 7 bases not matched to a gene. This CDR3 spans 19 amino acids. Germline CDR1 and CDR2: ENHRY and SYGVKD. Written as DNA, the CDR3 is TGTGCCATCAGTGAGTCTGGGACTAGCGGGAGAGGGGACAAAAACATTCAGTACTTC. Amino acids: CAISESGTSGRGDKNIQYF.

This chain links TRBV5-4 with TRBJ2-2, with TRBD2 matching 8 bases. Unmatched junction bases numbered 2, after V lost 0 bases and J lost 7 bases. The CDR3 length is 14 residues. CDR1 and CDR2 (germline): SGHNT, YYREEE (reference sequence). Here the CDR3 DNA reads TGTGCCAGCAGCTTGGCCGGGAGGGGCGGGGAGCTGTTTTTT. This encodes CASSLAGRGGELFF.

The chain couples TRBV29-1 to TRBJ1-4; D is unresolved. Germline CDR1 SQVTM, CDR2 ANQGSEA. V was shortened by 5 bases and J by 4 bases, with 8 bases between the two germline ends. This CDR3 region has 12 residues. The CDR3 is CSVQQSNEKLFF. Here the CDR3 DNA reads TGCAGCGTTCAACAAAGTAATGAAAAACTGTTTTTT. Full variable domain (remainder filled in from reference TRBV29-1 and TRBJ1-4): SAVISQKPSRDICQRGTSLTIQCQVDSQVTMMFWYRQQPGQSLTLIATANQGSEATYESGFVIDKFPISRPNLTFSTLTVSNMSPEDSSIYLCSVQQSNEKLFFGSGTQLSVL.

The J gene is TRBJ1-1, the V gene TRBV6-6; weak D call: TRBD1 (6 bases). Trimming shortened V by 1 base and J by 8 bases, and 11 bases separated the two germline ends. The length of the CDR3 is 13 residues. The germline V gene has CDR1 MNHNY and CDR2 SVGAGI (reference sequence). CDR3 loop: CASSYWRGTEAFF. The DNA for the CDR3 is TGTGCCAGCAGTTACTGGAGAGGGACAGAAGCTTTCTTT.

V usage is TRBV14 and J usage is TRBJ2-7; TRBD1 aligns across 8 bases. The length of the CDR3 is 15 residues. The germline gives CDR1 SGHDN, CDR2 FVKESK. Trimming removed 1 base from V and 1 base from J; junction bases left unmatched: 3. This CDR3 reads CASSQGWTGSYEQYF. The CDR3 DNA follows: TGTGCCAGCAGCCAAGGCTGGACAGGGTCCTACGAGCAGTACTTC.

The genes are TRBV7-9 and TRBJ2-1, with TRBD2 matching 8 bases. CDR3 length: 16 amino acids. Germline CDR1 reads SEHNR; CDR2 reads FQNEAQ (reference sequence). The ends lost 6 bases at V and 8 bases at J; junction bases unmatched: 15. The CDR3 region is CASSSGAGARRHEQFF. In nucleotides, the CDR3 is TGTGCCAGCAGTTCGGGAGCGGGAGCGAGGAGGCATGAGCAGTTCTTC.

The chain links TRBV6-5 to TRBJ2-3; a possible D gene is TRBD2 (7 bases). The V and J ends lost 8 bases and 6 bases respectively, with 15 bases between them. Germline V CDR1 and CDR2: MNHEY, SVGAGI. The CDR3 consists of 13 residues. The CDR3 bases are TGTGCCAGCGGCCACGGGGGGCTCGATACGCAGTATTTT. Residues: CASGHGGLDTQYF.

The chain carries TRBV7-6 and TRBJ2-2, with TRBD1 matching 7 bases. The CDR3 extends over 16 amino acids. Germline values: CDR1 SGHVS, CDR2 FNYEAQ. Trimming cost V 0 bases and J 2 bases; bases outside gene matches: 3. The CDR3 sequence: CASSLAQGENTGELFF. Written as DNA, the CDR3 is TGTGCCAGCAGCTTAGCCCAGGGGGAAAACACCGGGGAGCTGTTTTTT. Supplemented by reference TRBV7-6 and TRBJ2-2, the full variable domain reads GAGVSQSPRYKVTKRGQDVALRCDPISGHVSLYWYRQALGQGPEFLTYFNYEAQQDKSGLPNDRFSAERPEGSISTLTIQRTEQRDSAMYRCASSLAQGENTGELFFGEGSRLTVL.

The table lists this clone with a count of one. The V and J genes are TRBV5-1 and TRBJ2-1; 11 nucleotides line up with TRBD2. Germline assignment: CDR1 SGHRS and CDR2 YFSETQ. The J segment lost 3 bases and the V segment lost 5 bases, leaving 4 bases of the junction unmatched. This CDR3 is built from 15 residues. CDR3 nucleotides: TGCGCCAGCAGTCATACTAGCGGGAGCTACAATGAGCAGTTCTTC. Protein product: CASSHTSGSYNEQFF.

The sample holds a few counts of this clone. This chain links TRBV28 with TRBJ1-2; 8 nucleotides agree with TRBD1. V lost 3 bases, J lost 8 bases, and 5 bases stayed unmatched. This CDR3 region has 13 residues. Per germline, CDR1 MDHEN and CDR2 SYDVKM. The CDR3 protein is CASSFARGQGYTF. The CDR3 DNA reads TGTGCCAGCAGTTTTGCCAGGGGGCAAGGCTACACCTTC.

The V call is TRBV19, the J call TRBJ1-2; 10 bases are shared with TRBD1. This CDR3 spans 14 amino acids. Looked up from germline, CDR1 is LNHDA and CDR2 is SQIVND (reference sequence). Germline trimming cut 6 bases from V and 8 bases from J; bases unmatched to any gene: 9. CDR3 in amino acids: CASRTLDRGQGYTF. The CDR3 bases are TGTGCCAGTAGGACGTTAGACAGGGGGCAAGGCTACACCTTC.

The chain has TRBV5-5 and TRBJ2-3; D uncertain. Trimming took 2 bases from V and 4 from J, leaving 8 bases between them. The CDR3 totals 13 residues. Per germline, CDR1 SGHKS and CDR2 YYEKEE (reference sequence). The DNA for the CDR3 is TGTGCCAGCAGCTTTCAGGTGGCAGATACGCAGTATTTT. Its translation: CASSFQVADTQYF. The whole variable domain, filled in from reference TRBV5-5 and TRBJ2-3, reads DAGVTQSPTHLIKTRGQQVTLRCSPISGHKSVSWYQQVLGQGPQFIFQYYEKEERGRGNFPDRFSARQFPNYSSELNVNALLLGDSALYLCASSFQVADTQYFGPGTRLTVL.

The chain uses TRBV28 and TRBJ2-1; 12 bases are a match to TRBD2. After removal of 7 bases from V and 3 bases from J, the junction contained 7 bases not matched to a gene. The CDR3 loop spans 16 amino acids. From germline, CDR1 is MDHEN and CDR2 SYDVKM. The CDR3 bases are TGTGCCAGCATACCTAGCGGGAGGGTGAACTACAATGAGCAGTTCTTC. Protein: CASIPSGRVNYNEQFF.

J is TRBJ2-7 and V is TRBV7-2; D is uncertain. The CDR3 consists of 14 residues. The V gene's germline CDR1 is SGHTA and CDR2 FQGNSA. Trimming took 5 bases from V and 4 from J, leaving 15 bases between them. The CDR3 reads CASSRFVGEYEQYF. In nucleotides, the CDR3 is TGTGCCAGCAGCCGCTTCGTCGGAGAATACGAGCAGTACTTC.

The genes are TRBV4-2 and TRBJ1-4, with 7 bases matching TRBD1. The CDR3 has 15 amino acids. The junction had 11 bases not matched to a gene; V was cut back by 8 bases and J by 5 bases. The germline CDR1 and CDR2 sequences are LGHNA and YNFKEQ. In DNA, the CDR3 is TGTGCCAGCGGGTGGGCTGACAGGGAGAATGAAAAACTGTTTTTT. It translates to CASGWADRENEKLFF.

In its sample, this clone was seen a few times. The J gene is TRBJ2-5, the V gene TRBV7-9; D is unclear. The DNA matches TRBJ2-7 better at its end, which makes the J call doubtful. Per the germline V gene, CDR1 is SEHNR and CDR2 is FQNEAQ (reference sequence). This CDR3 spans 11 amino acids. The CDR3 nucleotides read TGTGCCAGCAGCCCGGACTACGAGCAGTACTTC. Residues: CASSPDYEQYF.

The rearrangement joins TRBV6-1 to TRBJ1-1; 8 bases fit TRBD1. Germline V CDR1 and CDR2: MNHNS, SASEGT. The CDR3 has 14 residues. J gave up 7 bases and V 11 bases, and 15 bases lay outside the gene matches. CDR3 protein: CAVPLPRGPIEAFF. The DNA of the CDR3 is TGTGCCGTCCCCCTCCCCAGGGGGCCGATTGAAGCTTTCTTT.

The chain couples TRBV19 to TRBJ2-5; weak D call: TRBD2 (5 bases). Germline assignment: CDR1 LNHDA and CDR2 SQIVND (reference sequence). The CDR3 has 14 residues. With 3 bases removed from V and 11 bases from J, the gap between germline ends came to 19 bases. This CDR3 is CASSITPGEREQYF. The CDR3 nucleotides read TGTGCCAGTAGTATTACCCCAGGAGAGAGGGAGCAGTACTTC.

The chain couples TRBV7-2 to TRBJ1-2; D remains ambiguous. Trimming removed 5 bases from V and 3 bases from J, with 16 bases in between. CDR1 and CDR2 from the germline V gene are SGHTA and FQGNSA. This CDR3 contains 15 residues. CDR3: CASSLRRSTDYGYTF. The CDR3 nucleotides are TGTGCCAGCAGCCTCCGAAGGTCTACAGACTATGGCTACACCTTC. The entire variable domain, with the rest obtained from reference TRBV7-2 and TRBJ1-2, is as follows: GAGVSQSPSNKVTEKGKDVELRCDPISGHTALYWYRQSLGQGLEFLIYFQGNSAPDKSGLPSDRFSAERTGGSVSTLTIQRTQQEDSAVYLCASSLRRSTDYGYTFGSGTRLTVV.

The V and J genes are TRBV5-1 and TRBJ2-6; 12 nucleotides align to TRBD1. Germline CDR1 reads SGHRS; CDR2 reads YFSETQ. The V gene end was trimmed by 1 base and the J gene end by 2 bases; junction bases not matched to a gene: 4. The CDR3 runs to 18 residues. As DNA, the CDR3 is TGCGCCAGCAGCTTGACCGGGACAGGGGGCACTGGGGCCAACGTCCTGACTTTC. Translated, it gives CASSLTGTGGTGANVLTF.

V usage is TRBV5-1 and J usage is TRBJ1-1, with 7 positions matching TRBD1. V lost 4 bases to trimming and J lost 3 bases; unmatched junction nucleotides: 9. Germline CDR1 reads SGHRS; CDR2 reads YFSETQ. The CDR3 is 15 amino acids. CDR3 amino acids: CASSEIYRGDTEAFF. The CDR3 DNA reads TGCGCCAGCAGCGAGATTTACAGGGGAGACACTGAAGCTTTCTTT.

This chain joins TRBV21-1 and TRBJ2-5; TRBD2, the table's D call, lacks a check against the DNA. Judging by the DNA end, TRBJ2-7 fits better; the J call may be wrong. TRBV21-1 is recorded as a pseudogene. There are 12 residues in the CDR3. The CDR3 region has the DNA TGTGCCAGCAGCAAAGGAAGCAACGAGCAGTACTTC. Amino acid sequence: CASSKGSNEQYF.